This TCR beta chain originates from a study of blood T cell repertoires in COVID-19. Losses at the gene ends were 2 bases for V and 0 bases for J; bases not matched to a gene: 4. This CDR3 is built from 16 residues. From germline, CDR1 is MNHNY and CDR2 SVGAGI (reference sequence). This table comes from immunoSEQ multiplex PCR, and its TCRdb copy is limited to in-frame clones, with some not included. The sample gives about 160,000 clones, over 80% of which show up once; over 10% is in the top ten. Sequencing used peripheral blood. The clonotype was recovered from a man in his 70s who had recovered from COVID-19. V usage is TRBV6-6 and J usage is TRBJ2-7, with 10 positions matching TRBD2. CDR3 sequence: CASSYLSGRLSYEQYF. CDR3 sequence (DNA): TGTGCCAGCAGTTACCTTAGCGGGAGGCTCTCCTACGAGCAGTACTTC.